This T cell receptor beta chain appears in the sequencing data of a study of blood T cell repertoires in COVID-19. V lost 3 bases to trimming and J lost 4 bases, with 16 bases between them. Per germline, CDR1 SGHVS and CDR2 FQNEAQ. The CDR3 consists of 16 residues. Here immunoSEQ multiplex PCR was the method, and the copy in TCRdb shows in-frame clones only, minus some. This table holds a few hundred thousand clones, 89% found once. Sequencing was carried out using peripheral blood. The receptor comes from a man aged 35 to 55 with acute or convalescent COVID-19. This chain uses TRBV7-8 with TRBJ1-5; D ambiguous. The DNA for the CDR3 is TGTGCCAGCAGCTTCAAAAGACTGCGTGGAAATCAGCCCCAGCATTTT. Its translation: CASSFKRLRGNQPQHF.